Below are 2 T cell receptor beta chains sequenced from a single sample in a study of T cells in Graves' hyperthyroidism and ophthalmopathy (dated by TCRdb to about 2019). The protocol used for the library was multiplex PCR. The reads were generated on an Illumina HiSeq 2000. The TCR beta CDR3 regions were amplified from the RNA transcripts. The first round of RT-PCR for the TCR CDR3 was performed with the HTBI primer set and the Qiagen OneStep RT-PCR kit. Using fastp at Q25 and MiXCR, TCRdb reprocessed the public reads and kept productive beta chains. Rows are combined by CDR3 protein, so each entry shows the most common genes and DNA. This sample lists about 420,000 distinct CDR3 sequences; roughly 14% were detected once. The leading ten clones occupy approximately 7.5% of the sample. The sample taken for sequencing was blood. These receptor sequences come from a woman aged 18-35 years with Graves' hyperthyroidism.

This clonotype was counted at least ten times. This rearrangement joins TRBV28 to TRBJ1-2; TRBD1 might be the D (5 bases). Trimming stripped 2 bases from V and 4 bases from J, with 11 bases between. The CDR3 contains 14 residues. Germline CDR1 MDHEN, CDR2 SYDVKM. CDR3 coding DNA: TGTGCCAGCAGTTTACCGGGACTGGCCTATGGCTACACCTTC. It is translated as CASSLPGLAYGYTF.

This clonotype was detected ten times or more. The chain recombines TRBV7-6 with TRBJ2-5; D remains ambiguous. The CDR3 totals 12 residues. V dropped 6 bases and J dropped 0 bases, with 5 bases sitting between them. From germline, CDR1 is SGHVS and CDR2 FNYEAQ. The CDR3 DNA reads TGTGCCAGCAGTTGGTACCAAGAGACCCAGTACTTC. This encodes CASSWYQETQYF. The full variable domain, completed using reference TRBV7-6 and TRBJ2-5, is GAGVSQSPRYKVTKRGQDVALRCDPISGHVSLYWYRQALGQGPEFLTYFNYEAQQDKSGLPNDRFSAERPEGSISTLTIQRTEQRDSAMYRCASSWYQETQYFGPGTRLLVL.